Sequencing of this TCR beta chain was carried out in a study of cytomegalovirus exposure and HLA in healthy donors. About the study: Prior work identified 117 million unique TCR beta sequences in 150 million to 200 million T cells. Study-wide results and limits: It was taken for granted in presence/absence analyses that sequencing depth across donors was roughly uniform.

Use of 60 Vbeta and 13 Jbeta primers characterized the PCR. The protocol was immunoSEQ multiplex PCR, while the TCRdb copy is restricted to in-frame clones and leaves out a portion. The table records approximately 210,000 clones, about three quarters of them present only once. On this clone itself: The target antigen is unknown.

V was shortened by 3 bases and J by 8 bases, with 7 bases between the two germline ends. There are 11 residues in the CDR3. CDR1 is SGDLS, CDR2 YYNGEE, per germline. The V gene is TRBV9, the J gene TRBJ2-3; D gene unclear. Sequenced: PBMCs. The sequence derives from a male donor in good health and CMV-seronegative. CDR3 region: CASSASGTQYF. CDR3 in DNA: TGTGCCAGCAGCGCGTCAGGTACGCAGTATTTT.